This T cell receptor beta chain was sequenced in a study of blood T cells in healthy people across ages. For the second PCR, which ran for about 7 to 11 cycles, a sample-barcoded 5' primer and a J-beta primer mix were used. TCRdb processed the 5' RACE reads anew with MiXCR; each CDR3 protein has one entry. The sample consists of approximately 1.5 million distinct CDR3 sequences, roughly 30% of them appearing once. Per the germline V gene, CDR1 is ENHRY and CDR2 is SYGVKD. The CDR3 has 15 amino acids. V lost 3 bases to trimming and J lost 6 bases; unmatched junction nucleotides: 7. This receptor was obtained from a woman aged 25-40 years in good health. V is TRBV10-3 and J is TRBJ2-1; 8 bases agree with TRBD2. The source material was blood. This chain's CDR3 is CAISDPGTRCNEQFF. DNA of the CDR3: TGTGCCATCAGTGACCCCGGGACTAGGTGCAATGAGCAGTTCTTC.